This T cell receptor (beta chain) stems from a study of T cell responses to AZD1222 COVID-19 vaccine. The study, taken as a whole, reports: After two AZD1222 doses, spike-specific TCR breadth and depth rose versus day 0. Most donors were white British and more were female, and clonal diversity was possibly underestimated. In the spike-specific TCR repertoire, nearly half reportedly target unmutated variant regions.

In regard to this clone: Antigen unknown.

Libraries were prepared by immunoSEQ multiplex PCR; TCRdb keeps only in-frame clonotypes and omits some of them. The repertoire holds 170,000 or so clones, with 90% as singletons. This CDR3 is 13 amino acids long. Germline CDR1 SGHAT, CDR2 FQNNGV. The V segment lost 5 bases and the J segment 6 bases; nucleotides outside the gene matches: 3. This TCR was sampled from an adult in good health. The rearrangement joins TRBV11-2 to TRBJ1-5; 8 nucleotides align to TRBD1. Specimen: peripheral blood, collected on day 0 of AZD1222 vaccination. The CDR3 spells CASSTDRGQPQHF. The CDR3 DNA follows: TGTGCCAGCAGCACCGACAGGGGTCAGCCCCAGCATTTT.